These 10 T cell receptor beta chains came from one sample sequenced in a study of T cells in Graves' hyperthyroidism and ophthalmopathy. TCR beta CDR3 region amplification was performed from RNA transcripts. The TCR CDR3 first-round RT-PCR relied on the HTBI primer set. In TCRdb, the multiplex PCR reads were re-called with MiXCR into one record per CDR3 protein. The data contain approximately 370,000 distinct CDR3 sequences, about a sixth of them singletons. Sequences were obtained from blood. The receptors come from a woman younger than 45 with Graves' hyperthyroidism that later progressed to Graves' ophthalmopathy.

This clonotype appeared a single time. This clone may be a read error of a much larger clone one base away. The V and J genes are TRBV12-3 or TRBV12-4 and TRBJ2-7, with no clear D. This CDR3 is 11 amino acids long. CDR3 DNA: TGTGTCAGCAGTATCTCCTACGAGCAGTACTTC. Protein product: CVSSISYEQYF.

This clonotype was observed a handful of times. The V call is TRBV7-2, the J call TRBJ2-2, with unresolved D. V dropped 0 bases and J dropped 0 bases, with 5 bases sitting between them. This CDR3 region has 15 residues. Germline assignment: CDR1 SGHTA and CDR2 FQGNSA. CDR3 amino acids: CASSLAVSNTGELFF. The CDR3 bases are TGTGCCAGCAGCTTAGCGGTCTCGAACACCGGGGAGCTGTTTTTT.

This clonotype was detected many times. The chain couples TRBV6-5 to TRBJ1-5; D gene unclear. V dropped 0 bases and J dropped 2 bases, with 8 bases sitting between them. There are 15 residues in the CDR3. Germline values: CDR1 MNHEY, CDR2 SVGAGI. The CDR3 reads CASSYSSGGNQPQHF. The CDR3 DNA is TGTGCCAGCAGTTACTCGTCAGGTGGCAATCAGCCCCAGCATTTT.

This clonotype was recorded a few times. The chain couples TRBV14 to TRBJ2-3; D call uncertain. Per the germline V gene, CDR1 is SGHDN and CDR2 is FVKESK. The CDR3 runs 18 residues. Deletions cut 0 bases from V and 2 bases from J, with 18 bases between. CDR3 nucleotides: TGTGCCAGCAGCCAAGATCGGGCGTGGGTGGACCCCACAGATACGCAGTATTTT. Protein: CASSQDRAWVDPTDTQYF. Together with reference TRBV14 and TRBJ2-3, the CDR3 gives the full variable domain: EAGVTQFPSHSVIEKGQTVTLRCDPISGHDNLYWYRRVMGKEIKFLLHFVKESKQDESGMPNNRFLAERTGGTYSTLKVQPAELEDSGVYFCASSQDRAWVDPTDTQYFGPGTRLTVL.

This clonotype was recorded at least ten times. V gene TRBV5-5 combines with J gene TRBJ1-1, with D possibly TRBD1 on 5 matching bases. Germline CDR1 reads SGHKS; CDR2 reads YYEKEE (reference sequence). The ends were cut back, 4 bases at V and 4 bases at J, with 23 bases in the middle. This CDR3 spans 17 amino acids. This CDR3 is CASSRRQTAPGGTEAFF. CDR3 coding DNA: TGTGCCAGCAGCCGACGTCAGACAGCTCCTGGAGGCACTGAAGCTTTCTTT. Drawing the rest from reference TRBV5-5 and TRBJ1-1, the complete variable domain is DAGVTQSPTHLIKTRGQQVTLRCSPISGHKSVSWYQQVLGQGPQFIFQYYEKEERGRGNFPDRFSARQFPNYSSELNVNALLLGDSALYLCASSRRQTAPGGTEAFFGQGTRLTVV.

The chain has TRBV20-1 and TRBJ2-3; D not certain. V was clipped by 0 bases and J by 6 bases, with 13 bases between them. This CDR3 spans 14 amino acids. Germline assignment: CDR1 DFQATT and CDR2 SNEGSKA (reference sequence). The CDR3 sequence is CSARDRRSFDTQYF. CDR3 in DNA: TGCAGTGCTAGAGATCGTCGGAGTTTCGATACGCAGTATTTT.

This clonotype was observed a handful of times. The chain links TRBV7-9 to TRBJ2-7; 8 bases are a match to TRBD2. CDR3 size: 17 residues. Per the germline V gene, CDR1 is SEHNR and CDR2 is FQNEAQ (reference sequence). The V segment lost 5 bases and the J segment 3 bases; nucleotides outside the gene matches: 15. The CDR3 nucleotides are TGTGCCAGCAGCGCCACTAGCGGAGGACCGAAAGACTACGAGCAGTACTTC. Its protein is CASSATSGGPKDYEQYF.

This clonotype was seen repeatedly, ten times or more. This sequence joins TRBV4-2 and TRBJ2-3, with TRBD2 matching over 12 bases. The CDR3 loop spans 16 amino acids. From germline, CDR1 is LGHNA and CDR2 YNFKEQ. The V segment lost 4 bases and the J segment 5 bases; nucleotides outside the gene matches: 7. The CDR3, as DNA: TGTGCCAGCAGCCCTGCTCTAGCGGGGGGGGAAGATACGCAGTATTTT. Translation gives CASSPALAGGEDTQYF.

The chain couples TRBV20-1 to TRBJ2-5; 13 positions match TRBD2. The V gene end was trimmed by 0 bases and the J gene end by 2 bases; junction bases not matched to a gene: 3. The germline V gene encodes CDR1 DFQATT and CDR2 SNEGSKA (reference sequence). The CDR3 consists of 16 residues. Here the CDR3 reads CSARDVGLAGQETQYF. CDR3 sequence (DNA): TGCAGTGCTAGAGATGTGGGACTAGCGGGACAAGAGACCCAGTACTTC.

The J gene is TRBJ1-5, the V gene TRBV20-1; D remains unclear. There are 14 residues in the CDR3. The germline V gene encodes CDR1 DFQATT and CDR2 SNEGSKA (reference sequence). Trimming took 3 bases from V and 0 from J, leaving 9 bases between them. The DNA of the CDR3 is TGCAGTGCTAGTTCTGACTATAGCAATCAGCCCCAGCATTTT. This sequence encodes CSASSDYSNQPQHF.